One sample yielded the 14 T cell receptor beta chains listed below, sequenced in a study of blood T cells in healthy people across ages. A J-beta primer mix and a sample-barcoded 5' primer were used in a second PCR of about 6 to 12 cycles. One entry per CDR3 protein results from TCRdb running MiXCR on the 5' RACE reads. The table has 600,000 to 650,000 distinct CDR3 sequences, roughly 53% seen once. Sequencing was performed on blood. All receptors derive from a man aged 55-75 years in good health.

The chain couples TRBV5-1 to TRBJ1-2, with 8 bases aligning to TRBD1. CDR3 length: 15 residues. The germline V gene has CDR1 SGHRS and CDR2 YFSETQ. The V gene end was trimmed by 0 bases and the J gene end by 4 bases; junction bases not matched to a gene: 5. Written as DNA, the CDR3 is TGCGCCAGCAGCTTGGAGGCAGGGGGCACCTATGGCTACACCTTC. Translating it yields CASSLEAGGTYGYTF.

The chain carries TRBV12-3 or TRBV12-4 and TRBJ2-1, with D possibly TRBD1 on 6 matching bases. The V end was cut by 7 bases, the J end by 3 bases, with 19 bases between. This CDR3 spans 16 amino acids. Here the CDR3 DNA reads TGTGCCAGCATCCTAGGAACAGGGACCCACTACAATGAGCAGTTCTTC. Its translation: CASILGTGTHYNEQFF.

The chain recombines TRBV2 with TRBJ2-2, with D possibly matching TRBD1 (5 bases). This CDR3 comprises 15 residues. Trimming removed 2 bases at V and 0 bases at J, with 7 bases between. Looked up from germline, CDR1 is SNHLY and CDR2 is FYNNEI. CDR3 bases: TGTGCCAGCAGTGAACAGGGCCCGAACACCGGGGAGCTGTTTTTT. This gives the protein CASSEQGPNTGELFF.

This clonotype was seen more than once but under ten times. The chain has TRBV28 and TRBJ1-6; 7 bases map to TRBD1. J gave up 9 bases and V 5 bases, and 7 bases lay outside the gene matches. Germline lookup yields CDR1 MDHEN and CDR2 SYDVKM. The CDR3 has 14 amino acids. The DNA of the CDR3 is TGTGCCAGCAGTCAGACAGGGAAAATTTCACCCCTCCACTTT. Amino acid sequence: CASSQTGKISPLHF.

CDR3 in amino acids: CASRAELVYEQYF. CDR3 bases: TGCGCCAGCAGAGCAGAGTTGGTTTACGAGCAGTACTTC. The J gene is TRBJ2-7, the V gene TRBV5-1; D not certain. The CDR3 has 13 amino acids. V was clipped by 5 bases and J by 4 bases, with 13 bases between them. From germline, CDR1 is SGHRS and CDR2 YFSETQ. Drawing the rest from reference TRBV5-1 and TRBJ2-7, the complete variable domain is KAGVTQTPRYLIKTRGQQVTLSCSPISGHRSVSWYQQTPGQGLQFLFEYFSETQRNKGNFPGRFSGRQFSNSRSEMNVSTLELGDSALYLCASRAELVYEQYFGPGTRLTVT.

The sample holds a few counts of this clonotype. The rearrangement joins TRBV4-1 to TRBJ2-5, with a weak D call TRBD1 (5 bases). Germline V lookup: CDR1 MGHRA, CDR2 YSYEKL. Trimming shortened V by 4 bases and J by 4 bases, and 16 bases separated the two germline ends. The CDR3 runs 15 residues. The CDR3 is CASSPVGPTGETQYF. The CDR3 DNA is TGCGCCAGCAGCCCGGTCGGGCCCACAGGAGAGACCCAGTACTTC.

As regards this clonotype: Compared with germline, one end of the junction differs, possibly owing to a read error. V is TRBV5-1 and J is TRBJ1-1; D unresolved. The CDR3 length is 15 residues. The germline CDR1 and CDR2 sequences are SGHRS and YFSETQ. CDR3 in amino acids: CASSLVGPMNTEAFF. In DNA, the CDR3 is TGCGCCAGCAGCTTGGTTGGACCCATGAATACTGAAGCTTTCTTT.

This chain connects TRBV18 to TRBJ2-3; the D gene is possibly TRBD2 (5 bases). The ends were cut back, 2 bases at V and 5 bases at J, with 17 bases in the middle. The CDR3 loop spans 16 amino acids. Germline CDR1 and CDR2: KGHSH and LQKENI. The DNA for the CDR3 is TGTGCCAGCTCACCAAGACCGGGGAACTCCCAAGATACGCAGTATTTT. It yields the protein CASSPRPGNSQDTQYF. Drawing the rest from reference TRBV18 and TRBJ2-3, the complete variable domain is NAGVMQNPRHLVRRRGQEARLRCSPMKGHSHVYWYRQLPEEGLKFMVYLQKENIIDESGMPKERFSAEFPKEGPSILRIQQVVRGDSAAYFCASSPRPGNSQDTQYFGPGTRLTVL.

CDR3 residues: CASSPGQETYGYTF. The CDR3 DNA is TGCGCCAGCAGCCCGGGACAGGAGACCTATGGCTACACCTTC. V is TRBV5-1 and J is TRBJ1-2; 8 bases align to TRBD1. The germline V gene encodes CDR1 SGHRS and CDR2 YFSETQ. Trimming at V came to 4 bases and at J to 4 bases, leaving 6 bases not matched to a gene. The CDR3 spans 14 residues.

CDR3: CASSAGAPGTGGTDTQYF. In DNA, the CDR3 is TGTGCCAGCAGCGCCGGGGCTCCCGGGACAGGGGGGACAGATACGCAGTATTTT. The chain uses TRBV21-1 and TRBJ2-3; TRBD1 reflects the table's D call only, with no check against the DNA. TRBV21-1 is a known pseudogene. The CDR3 length is 18 residues.

The sample holds many counts of this clonotype. This sequence joins TRBV6-2 or TRBV6-3 and TRBJ2-7; D may correspond to TRBD1 or TRBD2 (6 bases each). This CDR3 contains 17 residues. V lost 0 bases, J lost 3 bases, and 18 bases lay in between. Germline lookup yields CDR1 MNHEY and CDR2 SVGEGT. CDR3 loop: CASSYSLVGGADYEQYF. The CDR3 DNA reads TGTGCCAGCAGTTACTCCCTGGTGGGGGGCGCTGACTACGAGCAGTACTTC.

The chain couples TRBV19 to TRBJ1-1; D remains unclear. Germline CDR1 LNHDA, CDR2 SQIVND (reference sequence). The CDR3 loop spans 12 amino acids. The V and J ends lost 11 bases and 0 bases respectively, with 10 bases between them. This CDR3 reads CASNTMNTEAFF. CDR3 sequence (DNA): TGTGCCTCGAATACTATGAACACTGAAGCTTTCTTT. The entire variable domain, with the rest obtained from reference TRBV19 and TRBJ1-1, is as follows: DGGITQSPKYLFRKEGQNVTLSCEQNLNHDAMYWYRQDPGQGLRLIYYSQIVNDFQKGDIAEGYSVSREKKESFPLTVTSAQKNPTAFYLCASNTMNTEAFFGQGTRLTVV.

This clonotype has only a few counts. The gene calls are TRBV7-2 and TRBJ1-2; 9 bases agree with TRBD1. The germline gives CDR1 SGHTA, CDR2 FQGNSA. The junction had 5 bases not matched to a gene; V was cut back by 3 bases and J by 6 bases. This CDR3 is built from 14 residues. The CDR3 coding sequence is TGTGCCAGCAGCTTTTCCGGGACAGGGAATGGCTACACCTTC. It encodes CASSFSGTGNGYTF.

This clonotype was detected a few times. The J gene is TRBJ2-7, the V gene TRBV6-5; 7 bases align to TRBD2. CDR1 is MNHEY, CDR2 SVGAGI, per germline. This CDR3 is built from 14 residues. The junction had 4 bases not matched to a gene; V was cut back by 5 bases and J by 0 bases. Here the CDR3 DNA reads TGTGCCAGCAGTAGACTAGCTCGCTCCTACGAGCAGTACTTC. As protein: CASSRLARSYEQYF.